This entry lists 23 T cell receptor beta chains sequenced from one sample in a study of T cells after yellow fever vaccination. TCRdb re-analysed the 5' RACE reads in MiXCR, keeping a single row per CDR3 protein. The sample consists of over 100,000 distinct CDR3 sequences, 8.4% of them appearing once. The input for sequencing was CD8+ T cells sorted from PBMCs, taken 45 days after the yellow fever booster vaccination. The receptor source for this set is a man between 25 and 39 years old who received the YFV17D yellow fever vaccine.

This clonotype showed up many times. The V call is TRBV6-2 or TRBV6-3, the J call TRBJ2-7, with D unclear. The CDR3 spans 12 residues. The V and J ends lost 7 bases and 3 bases respectively, with 10 bases between them. Germline V gives CDR1 MNHEY, CDR2 SVGEGT. The CDR3 reads CASTDGRYEQYF. DNA for the CDR3: TGTGCCAGCACCGACGGACGCTACGAGCAGTACTTC.

This clonotype was found many times. The chain combines TRBV27 with TRBJ2-1, with 8 nucleotides matching TRBD1. The trim removed 5 bases at V and 0 bases at J, leaving 3 bases unmatched. The germline gives CDR1 MNHEY, CDR2 SMNVEV (reference sequence). The CDR3 length is 15 residues. The CDR3 region is CASSPGQGSYNEQFF. The CDR3 DNA follows: TGTGCCAGCAGTCCCGGACAGGGCTCCTACAATGAGCAGTTCTTC.

This clonotype came up many times. This sequence joins TRBV7-9 and TRBJ2-7, with D possibly being TRBD1 (5 bases). V was trimmed by 5 bases and J by 5 bases, leaving 16 bases between them. CDR1 and CDR2 (germline): SEHNR, FQNEAQ (reference sequence). CDR3 length: 14 amino acids. In nucleotides, the CDR3 is TGTGCCAGCAGCCCTTCCGGCAGGGTCAACGAGCAGTACTTC. Translation gives CASSPSGRVNEQYF.

For this clonotype: A much larger clone sits a single nucleotide away, making a read error possible. J is TRBJ2-7 and V is TRBV29-1; unclear D gene. Germline assignment: CDR1 SQVTM and CDR2 ANQGSEA. The CDR3 length is 10 residues. DNA of the CDR3: TGCGGCGTTGAACATGGTGAGCAGTACTTC. Its translation is CGVEHGEQYF.

The chain has TRBV9 and TRBJ2-5; no firm D call. CDR1 and CDR2 from the germline V gene are SGDLS and YYNGEE. The CDR3 has 13 residues. V was trimmed by 0 bases and J by 5 bases, leaving 8 bases between them. The CDR3 protein is CASSVAGGETQYF. CDR3 DNA: TGTGCCAGCAGCGTAGCGGGTGGGGAGACCCAGTACTTC.

This clonotype was seen at least ten times. The chain joins TRBV29-1 to TRBJ2-5; D is unclear. Deletions cut 4 bases from V and 4 bases from J, with 13 bases between. This CDR3 is 13 amino acids long. CDR1 is SQVTM and CDR2 is ANQGSEA in the germline V gene. In nucleotides, the CDR3 is TGCAGCGTTGGAGGCATAGGAGTAGAGACCCAGTACTTC. Its translation: CSVGGIGVETQYF.

This clonotype was seen many times. The chain carries TRBV5-4 and TRBJ2-7; 7 bases are a match to TRBD1. With V trimmed by 4 bases and J by 0 bases, 7 bases remained unmatched. CDR3 length: 15 amino acids. CDR1 is SGHNT, CDR2 YYREEE, per germline (reference sequence). The CDR3 is CASSTPGTDSYEQYF. The CDR3 DNA follows: TGTGCCAGCAGCACCCCCGGGACAGACTCCTACGAGCAGTACTTC.

This clonotype was detected only a few times. The chain recombines TRBV5-5 with TRBJ2-7; D not certain. The CDR3 length is 13 residues. Germline CDR1 and CDR2: SGHKS and YYEKEE (reference sequence). The V end was cut by 0 bases, the J end by 1 base, with 5 bases between. The CDR3 DNA is TGTGCCAGCAGCTTGGAGATGTCCTACGAGCAGTACTTC. Translating it yields CASSLEMSYEQYF.

This clonotype was counted at least ten times. This chain joins TRBV7-9 and TRBJ2-7, with TRBD2 matching 10 bases. This CDR3 contains 15 residues. Germline V gives CDR1 SEHNR, CDR2 FQNEAQ (reference sequence). The V segment lost 6 bases and the J segment 2 bases; nucleotides outside the gene matches: 7. The CDR3 DNA reads as TGTGCCAGCAGTCACACCGGGACTAGCGCCTACGAGCAGTACTTC. The encoded protein is CASSHTGTSAYEQYF.

This clonotype showed up just a few times. This chain joins TRBV15 and TRBJ2-1, with D uncertain. Germline CDR1 LNHNV, CDR2 YYDKDF (reference sequence). Trimming removed 5 bases from V and 9 bases from J, with 8 bases in between. This CDR3 is built from 11 residues. CDR3 in amino acids: CATSDLSEQFF. The CDR3 DNA follows: TGTGCCACCAGCGATCTATCTGAGCAGTTCTTC.

This clonotype has ten or more counts. The J gene is TRBJ2-1, the V gene TRBV11-2; 8 bases map to TRBD2. Trimming removed 6 bases from V and 6 bases from J; junction bases left unmatched: 4. The CDR3 has 13 residues. In germline, CDR1 is SGHAT, CDR2 FQNNGV. Here the CDR3 reads CASSLTSANEQFF. DNA for the CDR3: TGTGCCAGCAGTTTGACTAGCGCCAATGAGCAGTTCTTC.

The chain links TRBV6-5 to TRBJ2-3; 9 bases map to TRBD2. Trimming cost V 0 bases and J 5 bases; bases outside gene matches: 12. The germline gives CDR1 MNHEY, CDR2 SVGAGI. This CDR3 comprises 18 residues. Here the CDR3 reads CASSYSGPAGGGIDTQYF. The CDR3 DNA follows: TGTGCCAGCAGTTACTCCGGGCCAGCGGGAGGAGGCATAGATACGCAGTATTTT.

This clonotype was detected ten times or more. The rearrangement joins TRBV20-1 to TRBJ2-1; a weak D match, TRBD2 (5 bases). This CDR3 comprises 14 residues. Trimming took off 3 bases at V and 3 bases at J, with 12 bases between the two ends. The germline CDR1 and CDR2 sequences are DFQATT and SNEGSKA (reference sequence). Here the CDR3 DNA reads TGCAGTGCTAGCGGGAAGGGCCTCTACAATGAGCAGTTCTTC. Translation gives CSASGKGLYNEQFF.

A remark on this clonotype: Since no conserved phenylalanine or tryptophan closes the CDR3, a read error is the likely cause. This chain uses TRBV7-9 with TRBJ2-1; D not resolved. CDR3 size: 12 residues. V was clipped by 1 base and J by 7 bases, with 5 bases between them. Per germline, CDR1 SEHNR and CDR2 FQNEAQ (reference sequence). The CDR3 here is CASSLGLNEQFS. The CDR3 region has the DNA TGTGCCAGCAGCTTAGGATTAAATGAGCAGTTCTCC.

V gene TRBV19 combines with J gene TRBJ2-3, with a tentative D call TRBD2 (6 bases). Germline V CDR1 and CDR2: LNHDA, SQIVND (reference sequence). This CDR3 has 18 amino acids. The V and J ends lost 3 bases and 0 bases respectively, with 19 bases between them. CDR3 loop: CASSILPGLTTSTDTQYF. DNA for the CDR3: TGTGCCAGTAGTATCTTGCCGGGACTCACAACTAGCACAGATACGCAGTATTTT.

At least ten counts were recorded for this clonotype. V is TRBV7-9 and J is TRBJ2-7; 8 nucleotides align to TRBD1. With 4 bases clipped from V and 2 bases from J, the junction kept 7 bases outside the gene matches. Germline CDR1 reads SEHNR; CDR2 reads FQNEAQ (reference sequence). The CDR3 is 15 amino acids. CDR3 residues: CASSSTRTGTYEQYF. The CDR3 DNA reads as TGTGCCAGCAGCTCTACTCGGACAGGGACCTACGAGCAGTACTTC.

The chain couples TRBV20-1 to TRBJ1-5; maybe TRBD1 (6 bases). Trimming stripped 0 bases from V and 2 bases from J, with 20 bases between. The germline V gene has CDR1 DFQATT and CDR2 SNEGSKA (reference sequence). This CDR3 spans 18 amino acids. CDR3 in DNA: TGCAGTGCTAGAGAACGGCCGGGGGCAACGGTGGGCAATCAGCCCCAGCATTTT. Its protein product is CSARERPGATVGNQPQHF.

The chain carries TRBV9 and TRBJ2-3, with a tentative D call TRBD1 (6 bases). The CDR3 sequence is 17 residues long. Per the germline V gene, CDR1 is SGDLS and CDR2 is YYNGEE. Between the trimmed V and J ends, which lost 3 bases and 0 bases, there was a span of 17 bases. CDR3 region: CASSDDGGVFSTDTQYF. The CDR3 bases are TGTGCCAGCAGCGATGATGGGGGCGTCTTTAGCACAGATACGCAGTATTTT.

Remarks on this clonotype: A much larger clonotype is one base distant, so this may be a read error. The genes are TRBV29-1 and TRBJ2-2; a weak D match, TRBD2 (5 bases). The ends were cut back, 7 bases at V and 7 bases at J, with 22 bases in the middle. The germline V gene encodes CDR1 SQVTM and CDR2 ANQGSEA. The CDR3 length is 15 residues. The CDR3 nucleotides are TGCAGCGCCTTGACTGCGCGGTGGAGGAACGGGGAGCTGTTTTTT. This sequence encodes CSALTARWRNGELFF.

This clonotype was picked up many times. The chain is built from TRBV9 and TRBJ2-3; TRBD2 matches 9 bases. The germline gives CDR1 SGDLS, CDR2 YYNGEE. The CDR3 extends over 15 amino acids. Trimming removed 4 bases from V and 9 bases from J; junction bases left unmatched: 12. For the CDR3, the DNA is TGTGCCAGCAGCTCCCTTAGCGGGAGCGCCGGGACGCAGTATTTT. This encodes CASSSLSGSAGTQYF.

In regard to this clonotype: A much larger clone is a single base away; this may be a read error. The gene calls are TRBV9 and TRBJ2-5, with D possibly being TRBD1 (5 bases). This CDR3 spans 16 amino acids. Germline loops: CDR1 SGDLS, CDR2 YYNGEE. The CDR3 DNA reads as TGTGCCAGCGGCGTATCGACAGCTGAGTGGGGAGAGACCCAGTACTTC. Its protein is CASGVSTAEWGETQYF.

The chain is built from TRBV25-1 and TRBJ2-5; 8 bases agree with TRBD1. This CDR3 region has 14 residues. J lost 9 bases, V lost 6 bases, and 12 bases had no gene match. Germline V gene data show CDR1 as MGHDK and CDR2 as SYGVNS. The CDR3 region is CASREDRGPKAQYF. The CDR3 nucleotides read TGTGCCAGCAGGGAAGACAGGGGTCCTAAGGCCCAGTACTTC. The full variable domain, its missing parts supplied by reference TRBV25-1 and TRBJ2-5, is EADIYQTPRYLVIGTGKKITLECSQTMGHDKMYWYQQDPGMELHLIHYSYGVNSTEKGDLSSESTVSRIRTEHFPLTLESARPSHTSQYLCASREDRGPKAQYFGPGTRLLVL.

CDR3 sequence: CASSLDREANQPQHF. CDR3 nucleotide sequence: TGTGCCAGCAGCTTGGACAGGGAAGCCAATCAGCCCCAGCATTTT. V gene TRBV7-9 combines with J gene TRBJ1-5; TRBD1 matches at 8 bases. The trim removed 3 bases at V and 3 bases at J, leaving 4 bases unmatched. The CDR3 totals 15 residues. CDR1 and CDR2 from the germline V gene are SEHNR and FQNEAQ (reference sequence).